Presented here are 25 T cell receptor beta chains from one specimen sequenced in a study of blood T cell repertoires in COVID-19. Sequenced by immunoSEQ multiplex PCR; TCRdb stores in-frame clones only, minus some. Among 150,000 to 200,000 clones, around 82% were seen once, and the ten largest hold 9.8%. The sample taken for sequencing was peripheral blood. These receptors originate from an elderly woman with acute or convalescent COVID-19.

This chain links TRBV7-9 with TRBJ1-2; 8 bases line up with TRBD1. CDR1 SEHNR and CDR2 FQNEAQ come from the germline V gene (reference sequence). Trimming cost V 5 bases and J 13 bases; bases outside gene matches: 15. The CDR3 has 14 residues. The CDR3 protein is CASSATSSDRVVTF. CDR3 nucleotides: TGTGCCAGCAGCGCTACATCGTCGGACAGGGTGGTCACCTTC.

This chain connects TRBV6-2 or TRBV6-3 to TRBJ1-1; the D is unclear. The V gene lost 2 bases and the J gene lost 5 bases, with 9 bases spanning the gap. Germline V gives CDR1 MNHEY, CDR2 SVGEGT. This CDR3 has 13 residues. CDR3 in amino acids: CASSYPFVTEAFF. The DNA of the CDR3 is TGTGCCAGCAGTTACCCCTTTGTGACTGAAGCTTTCTTT.

V is TRBV5-4 and J is TRBJ1-1, with D possibly matching TRBD1 (5 bases). CDR3 length equals 13 residues. The V gene's germline CDR1 is SGHNT and CDR2 YYREEE (reference sequence). The V and J ends lost 4 bases and 5 bases respectively, with 12 bases between them. CDR3 nucleotides: TGTGCCAGCAGCCCGCGTGGGGGGACTGAAGCTTTCTTT. Amino acid sequence: CASSPRGGTEAFF.

J is TRBJ1-2 and V is TRBV6-5; 9 nucleotides line up with TRBD1. Germline-derived CDR1 and CDR2 are MNHEY and SVGAGI. With V trimmed by 2 bases and J by 7 bases, 8 bases remained unmatched. This CDR3 contains 15 residues. CDR3 loop: CASSYQTGTGIGYTF. CDR3 nucleotide sequence: TGTGCCAGCAGTTACCAGACCGGGACAGGGATTGGCTACACCTTC.

The V gene is TRBV7-8, the J gene TRBJ1-2; possibly TRBD1 for D (5 bases). There are 15 residues in the CDR3. Looked up from germline, CDR1 is SGHVS and CDR2 is FQNEAQ. Trimming cost V 1 base and J 3 bases, with 12 bases left between them. CDR3 sequence reads: CASSLGGRGDYGYTF. Written as DNA, the CDR3 is TGTGCCAGCAGCTTAGGCGGGAGGGGCGACTATGGCTACACCTTC.

This chain links TRBV11-2 with TRBJ2-1, with a possible D match to TRBD1 (5 bases). The CDR3 loop spans 14 amino acids. V was trimmed by 0 bases and J by 8 bases, leaving 11 bases between them. Germline V gene sequence: CDR1 SGHAT, CDR2 FQNNGV. CDR3 sequence (DNA): TGTGCCAGCAGCTTAGAGTCAGGGTTGGATGAGCAGTTCTTC. It codes for CASSLESGLDEQFF.

This chain uses TRBV4-1 with TRBJ2-1; 14 bases line up with TRBD2. The trim removed 0 bases at V and 3 bases at J, leaving 7 bases unmatched. This CDR3 is built from 19 residues. Germline assignment: CDR1 MGHRA and CDR2 YSYEKL. The CDR3 DNA follows: TGCGCCAGCAGCCAAGAAAGGACTAGCGGGAGGTCTGGCTACAATGAGCAGTTCTTC. Protein: CASSQERTSGRSGYNEQFF.

This clone was counted between two and nine times. The chain couples TRBV12-5 to TRBJ1-6, with D tentatively TRBD1 (6 bases). Trimming shortened V by 6 bases and J by 8 bases, and 14 bases separated the two germline ends. Germline V gene sequence: CDR1 LGHNT, CDR2 FRNRAP. This CDR3 region has 14 residues. In nucleotides, the CDR3 is TGTGCTAGTGGCCCGGGGCAGGGGCATTCACCCCTCCACTTT. This gives the protein CASGPGQGHSPLHF.

The V and J genes are TRBV19 and TRBJ2-5, with TRBD2 matching over 12 bases. The CDR3 is made up of 15 amino acids. CDR1 and CDR2 from the germline V gene are LNHDA and SQIVND (reference sequence). With V trimmed by 2 bases and J by 2 bases, 0 bases remained unmatched. CDR3 protein: CASSITSGGQETQYF. CDR3 in DNA: TGTGCCAGTAGTATAACTAGCGGGGGGCAAGAGACCCAGTACTTC.

The rearrangement joins TRBV9 to TRBJ2-5; D remains unclear. Germline V gene sequence: CDR1 SGDLS, CDR2 YYNGEE. V was shortened by 0 bases and J by 5 bases, with 8 bases between the two germline ends. The CDR3 is 13 residues long. The CDR3 is CASSVAPRETQYF. In DNA form, the CDR3 reads TGTGCCAGCAGCGTAGCCCCTCGGGAGACCCAGTACTTC.

V usage is TRBV30 and J usage is TRBJ2-1; the D is unclear. CDR1 is GTSNPN and CDR2 is SVGIG in the germline V gene (reference sequence). The CDR3 is 11 residues long. V was clipped by 5 bases and J by 3 bases, with 5 bases between them. CDR3: CAWGSYNEQFF. CDR3 sequence (DNA): TGTGCCTGGGGTAGCTACAATGAGCAGTTCTTC.

This clone was seen only a few times. V usage is TRBV5-6 and J usage is TRBJ2-7, with unresolved D. Germline V gives CDR1 SGHDT, CDR2 YYEEEE. Trimming stripped 0 bases from V and 0 bases from J, with 7 bases between. CDR3 length: 14 residues. CDR3 loop: CASSLVGGSYEQYF. CDR3 nucleotide sequence: TGTGCCAGCAGCTTGGTTGGCGGCTCCTACGAGCAGTACTTC. Full variable domain (missing parts from reference TRBV5-6 and TRBJ2-7): DAGVTQSPTHLIKTRGQQVTLRCSPKSGHDTVSWYQQALGQGPQFIFQYYEEEERQRGNFPDRFSGHQFPNYSSELNVNALLLGDSALYLCASSLVGGSYEQYFGPGTRLTVT.

The rearrangement joins TRBV5-1 to TRBJ2-1; 9 bases fit TRBD2. CDR1 SGHRS and CDR2 YFSETQ come from the germline V gene. There are 16 residues in the CDR3. V lost 0 bases, J lost 4 bases, and 5 bases stayed unmatched. This CDR3 is CASSLGPSGAYNEQFF. For the CDR3, the DNA is TGCGCCAGCAGCTTGGGCCCTAGCGGGGCATACAATGAGCAGTTCTTC.

The chain joins TRBV5-1 to TRBJ2-3; 10 bases are a match to TRBD2. In germline, CDR1 is SGHRS, CDR2 YFSETQ. V lost 4 bases and J lost 0; bases outside the gene matches: 5. The CDR3 is made up of 16 amino acids. The CDR3 DNA is TGCGCCAGCAGCCCAGGGACTAGCGAAAGCACAGATACGCAGTATTTT. Translation gives CASSPGTSESTDTQYF.

This clone has just one count. This chain uses TRBV11-2 with TRBJ2-1; 8 bases match TRBD2. CDR1 is SGHAT and CDR2 is FQNNGV in the germline V gene. V trimming: 5 bases; J trimming: 0 bases; junction bases outside the gene matches: 9. The CDR3 spans 17 residues. The CDR3 reads CASSLTGGGPSYNEQFF. In nucleotides, the CDR3 is TGTGCCAGCAGCCTTACGGGGGGGGGCCCCTCCTACAATGAGCAGTTCTTC.

The table lists this clone with a few counts. The chain joins TRBV2 to TRBJ1-5; D is ambiguous. The CDR3 is 15 residues long. Germline CDR1 is SNHLY and CDR2 is FYNNEI. Trimming stripped 2 bases from V and 2 bases from J, with 10 bases between. The CDR3 nucleotides read TGTGCCAGCAGTGAATCAGGTTTCGGCAATCAGCCCCAGCATTTT. It codes for CASSESGFGNQPQHF.

The V gene is TRBV6-5, the J gene TRBJ2-2; 8 nucleotides align to TRBD1. V shed 2 bases, J shed 5 bases, and the junction held 7 bases outside the gene matches. Germline loops: CDR1 MNHEY, CDR2 SVGAGI. This CDR3 is built from 16 residues. DNA for the CDR3: TGTGCCAGCAGTTACCAGGGGGCGAGTCGGACCGGGGAGCTGTTTTTT. Residues: CASSYQGASRTGELFF.

This sequence joins TRBV27 and TRBJ1-2; D gene uncertain. CDR3 length: 12 amino acids. Trimming took off 7 bases at V and 4 bases at J, with 10 bases between the two ends. Germline CDR1 reads MNHEY; CDR2 reads SMNVEV (reference sequence). The CDR3: CASMSGSYGYTF. CDR3 DNA sequence: TGTGCCAGCATGTCGGGGTCCTATGGCTACACCTTC.

The chain recombines TRBV7-9 with TRBJ1-6; TRBD1 matches at 7 bases. The V gene's germline CDR1 is SEHNR and CDR2 FQNEAQ (reference sequence). The length of the CDR3 is 16 residues. The V and J ends lost 5 bases and 6 bases, in that order; junction bases with no gene match: 10. In DNA form, the CDR3 reads TGTGCCAGCAGCCCGGAGGGACAGATCCTTAATTCACCCCTCCACTTT. This sequence encodes CASSPEGQILNSPLHF.

This chain joins TRBV2 and TRBJ2-3; no definite D call. Trimming took off 6 bases at V and 4 bases at J, with 11 bases between the two ends. Germline CDR1 and CDR2: SNHLY and FYNNEI. The CDR3 is 13 amino acids. CDR3 bases: TGTGCCAGCAGCAGGATCGTCGCAGATACGCAGTATTTT. This encodes CASSRIVADTQYF.

The CDR3: CASSRYEQYF. CDR3 coding DNA: TGTGCCAGCAGTCGGTACGAGCAGTACTTC. The chain carries TRBV6-5 and TRBJ2-7; D call uncertain. This CDR3 contains 10 residues. Trimming took off 5 bases at V and 4 bases at J, with 3 bases between the two ends. Germline V gives CDR1 MNHEY, CDR2 SVGAGI.

The chain has TRBV5-1 and TRBJ2-2, with 10 positions matching TRBD1. Germline CDR1 SGHRS, CDR2 YFSETQ. This CDR3 contains 16 residues. Trimming removed 2 bases from V and 3 bases from J; junction bases left unmatched: 4. In DNA form, the CDR3 reads TGCGCCAGCAGCTTAGGACAGGGGGTGGACACCGGGGAGCTGTTTTTT. This translates into CASSLGQGVDTGELFF.

This clone was counted a few times. V gene TRBV4-1 combines with J gene TRBJ1-2, with 10 bases lining up with TRBD1. The germline CDR1 and CDR2 sequences are MGHRA and YSYEKL. Trimming cost V 4 bases and J 7 bases; bases outside gene matches: 6. This CDR3 has 14 amino acids. CDR3 DNA: TGCGCCAGCAGCCGGGGACAGGGGTACTCTGGCTACACCTTC. Its translation: CASSRGQGYSGYTF.

This chain links TRBV12-3 or TRBV12-4 with TRBJ1-2; TRBD1 matches 8 bases. The trim removed 6 bases at V and 14 bases at J, leaving 14 bases unmatched. The CDR3 spans 13 residues. CDR3 sequence reads: CASRNRQGTLETF. CDR3 nucleotide sequence: TGTGCCAGCAGGAACCGACAGGGGACCCTTGAAACCTTC.

The chain joins TRBV14 to TRBJ2-3, with a tentative D call TRBD2 (5 bases). Germline CDR1 and CDR2: SGHDN and FVKESK. The CDR3 length is 18 residues. Trimming pared 1 base from V and 2 bases from J, leaving 19 bases between. The CDR3: CASSQALVWSGNTDTQYF. The CDR3 DNA reads TGTGCCAGCAGCCAAGCCCTGGTGTGGAGCGGTAACACAGATACGCAGTATTTT.